Below, 29 T cell receptor beta chains from the same sample are listed, as sequenced in a study of T cell repertoires in cytomegalovirus infection. TCRdb processed the reads anew with MiXCR; each CDR3 protein has one entry. The top ten clones hold around 12% of a sample with a few hundred thousand distinct CDR3 sequences, about a sixth of them seen once. The source material was PBMCs. These TCRs come from a human donor in good health (CMV status not recorded). Some clones in this sample may be carry-over from other donors' samples.

This clonotype was recorded many times. The chain employs TRBV18 and TRBJ1-2; TRBD1 might be the D (6 bases). The germline gives CDR1 KGHSH, CDR2 LQKENI. CDR3 length equals 15 residues. Deletions cut 3 bases from V and 7 bases from J, with 18 bases between. The CDR3 spells CASSPETGSGFGYTF. The CDR3 bases are TGTGCCAGCTCACCTGAAACAGGGTCGGGCTTTGGCTACACCTTC.

This clonotype was picked up a small number of times. The CDR3 sequence: CSASIQGEAYGYTF. CDR3 bases: TGCAGTGCTAGTATACAGGGGGAGGCCTATGGCTACACCTTC. The rearrangement uses TRBV20-1 and TRBJ1-2, with TRBD1 identical over 8 bases. Germline loops: CDR1 DFQATT, CDR2 SNEGSKA (reference sequence). The CDR3 consists of 14 residues. J lost 4 bases, V lost 3 bases, and 7 bases had no gene match.

The gene calls are TRBV5-1 and TRBJ1-2; D is possibly TRBD1 (5 bases). CDR3 size: 15 residues. V was clipped by 4 bases and J by 4 bases, with 17 bases between them. Per germline, CDR1 SGHRS and CDR2 YFSETQ. CDR3 sequence (DNA): TGCGCCAGCAGCCTAGGGGCCCGGATTGGCTATGGCTACACCTTC. This translates into CASSLGARIGYGYTF.

This clonotype was detected many times. The chain carries TRBV7-6 and TRBJ1-1; maybe TRBD1 (6 bases). V was trimmed by 1 base and J by 7 bases, leaving 13 bases between them. The V gene's germline CDR1 is SGHVS and CDR2 FNYEAQ. CDR3 length equals 14 residues. The CDR3 nucleotides read TGTGCCAGCAGCTTAGGAGAGGGGGTGCTTGAAGCTTTCTTT. This codes for CASSLGEGVLEAFF.

This clonotype has more than one count but fewer than ten. The chain uses TRBV6-5 and TRBJ1-2; tentative D call: TRBD1 (5 bases). The CDR3 covers 14 residues. Per germline, CDR1 MNHEY and CDR2 SVGAGI. V was clipped by 6 bases and J by 8 bases, with 19 bases between them. The chain's CDR3 is CASREEGRNPGYTF. The CDR3 region has the DNA TGTGCCAGCAGGGAAGAGGGACGGAACCCGGGCTACACCTTC.

V and J are TRBV28 and TRBJ1-2, with a tentative D call TRBD1 (6 bases). The CDR3 runs to 13 residues. Germline lookup yields CDR1 MDHEN and CDR2 SYDVKM. V was shortened by 1 base and J by 7 bases, with 10 bases between the two germline ends. Written as DNA, the CDR3 is TGTGCCAGCAGTTTATCGGGGGGCCGTGGCTACACCTTC. Translating gives CASSLSGGRGYTF.

This sequence joins TRBV4-1 and TRBJ1-6; no clear D gene. Germline values: CDR1 MGHRA, CDR2 YSYEKL. The CDR3 is 15 residues long. The V gene lost 4 bases and the J gene lost 8 bases, with 15 bases spanning the gap. In DNA form, the CDR3 reads TGCGCCAGCAGCCCGGACGTTTCCTTCGATTCACCCCTCCACTTT. Its protein is CASSPDVSFDSPLHF.

The gene calls are TRBV2 and TRBJ1-2; D might be TRBD1 (6 bases). Germline V CDR1 and CDR2: SNHLY, FYNNEI. The V end was cut by 6 bases, the J end by 5 bases, with 22 bases between. This CDR3 is built from 16 residues. The CDR3 region has the DNA TGTGCCAGCAGCCCCCCCCCCAACAGGGCTGGTTATGGCTACACCTTC. Its protein is CASSPPPNRAGYGYTF.

This clonotype was found a few times. The V and J genes are TRBV7-6 and TRBJ1-1; TRBD1 is a possible D gene (5 bases). This CDR3 is 15 amino acids long. Looked up from germline, CDR1 is SGHVS and CDR2 is FNYEAQ. V was cut by 3 bases and J by 7 bases, with 18 bases left in between. CDR3 sequence: CASSLAGMTVREAFF. In DNA, the CDR3 is TGTGCCAGCAGCTTGGCCGGGATGACAGTTCGTGAAGCTTTCTTT. Full variable domain (remainder filled in from reference TRBV7-6 and TRBJ1-1): GAGVSQSPRYKVTKRGQDVALRCDPISGHVSLYWYRQALGQGPEFLTYFNYEAQQDKSGLPNDRFSAERPEGSISTLTIQRTEQRDSAMYRCASSLAGMTVREAFFGQGTRLTVV.

This clonotype has a handful of counts. V gene TRBV12-3 or TRBV12-4 combines with J gene TRBJ1-5; unclear D gene. The CDR3 spans 17 residues. Deletions cut 7 bases from V and 5 bases from J, with 24 bases between. CDR3 nucleotides: TGTGCCAGCACCTCAAACCGGATGAGGGATCGCGATCAGCCCCAGCATTTT. Translated: CASTSNRMRDRDQPQHF.

This chain connects TRBV6-2 or TRBV6-3 to TRBJ2-3; no reliable D call. Germline CDR1 MNHEY, CDR2 SVGEGT. The CDR3 sequence is 13 residues long. V gave up 4 bases and J gave up 14 bases, with 19 bases separating them. CDR3 amino acids: CASSSVRTLAWYF. The CDR3 DNA reads TGTGCCAGCAGTTCCGTCAGAACGCTTGCCTGGTATTTT.

This clonotype was seen a few times. The V gene is TRBV19, the J gene TRBJ2-1; TRBD2 is a possible D gene (5 bases). V dropped 2 bases and J dropped 1 base, with 9 bases sitting between them. The CDR3 has 15 residues. In germline, CDR1 is LNHDA, CDR2 SQIVND (reference sequence). This chain's CDR3 is CASSITGMSYNEQFF. The CDR3 DNA reads TGTGCCAGTAGTATAACGGGAATGTCCTACAATGAGCAGTTCTTC.

This clonotype has just a few counts. The J gene is TRBJ1-1, the V gene TRBV20-1; D is uncertain. The CDR3 contains 12 residues. V lost 4 bases and J lost 1, with 7 bases in between. Germline V gene lookup returns CDR1 DFQATT and CDR2 SNEGSKA (reference sequence). DNA of the CDR3: TGCAGTGCTAAACATGGGAACACTGAAGCTTTCTTT. Its protein is CSAKHGNTEAFF.

This clonotype showed up many times. This chain uses TRBV7-2 with TRBJ1-5; D is unclear. The V end was cut by 1 base, the J end by 0 bases, with 10 bases between. Germline V gene data show CDR1 as SGHTA and CDR2 as FQGNSA. The CDR3 is made up of 16 amino acids. The CDR3 loop reads CASSLVSGVSNQPQHF. The CDR3 region has the DNA TGTGCCAGCAGCTTAGTCTCTGGGGTTAGCAATCAGCCCCAGCATTTT.

This chain uses TRBV5-1 with TRBJ1-1, with D possibly being TRBD1 (6 bases). CDR1 and CDR2 (germline): SGHRS, YFSETQ. The CDR3 runs 17 residues. V lost 7 bases and J lost 0, with 22 bases in between. CDR3 sequence: CASRRGQGYLMNTEAFF. The CDR3, as DNA: TGCGCCAGCCGGCGAGGGCAGGGGTATCTCATGAACACTGAAGCTTTCTTT.

This clonotype was counted a few times. J is TRBJ2-4 and V is TRBV5-4; 9 bases are shared with TRBD1. Unmatched junction bases numbered 12, after V lost 2 bases and J lost 9 bases. Germline CDR1 reads SGHNT; CDR2 reads YYREEE (reference sequence). The CDR3 totals 16 residues. Here the CDR3 reads CASSFPRGQGLGIQYF. As DNA, the CDR3 is TGTGCCAGCAGCTTTCCCCGGGGACAGGGATTGGGCATTCAGTACTTC.

This clonotype has ten or more counts. The chain has TRBV7-2 and TRBJ2-1, with a weak D call TRBD1 (5 bases). The V end lost 5 bases, the J end lost 5 bases, and 13 bases lay between the germline ends. There are 14 residues in the CDR3. Germline assignment: CDR1 SGHTA and CDR2 FQGNSA. As DNA, the CDR3 is TGTGCCAGCAGCCAGACCCAGGGTCACAATGAGCAGTTCTTC. It yields the protein CASSQTQGHNEQFF.

This chain connects TRBV20-1 to TRBJ2-5, with 7 bases aligning to TRBD2. V trimming: 5 bases; J trimming: 3 bases; junction bases outside the gene matches: 9. Germline CDR1 and CDR2: DFQATT and SNEGSKA (reference sequence). CDR3 length equals 14 residues. CDR3 DNA sequence: TGCAGTGCTGGGAGGGGCCTAGCGGAAGAGACCCAGTACTTC. This sequence encodes CSAGRGLAEETQYF.

The chain employs TRBV28 and TRBJ2-3, with 11 positions matching TRBD2. Germline assignment: CDR1 MDHEN and CDR2 SYDVKM. This CDR3 comprises 17 residues. J lost 6 bases, V lost 5 bases, and 13 bases had no gene match. The CDR3 DNA reads TGTGCCAGCAGTATAGCGGGGGGGCCGTTTGGGGCTGATACGCAGTATTTT. Translating gives CASSIAGGPFGADTQYF.

At least ten counts were recorded for this clonotype. The CDR3 nucleotides are TGTGCCATCAGTGAGCCCGGTGGTGGTACGCAGTATTTT. Translated, it gives CAISEPGGGTQYF. J is TRBJ2-3 and V is TRBV10-3; no clear D. This CDR3 has 13 residues. Trimming cost V 2 bases and J 8 bases, with 11 bases left between them. Germline loops: CDR1 ENHRY, CDR2 SYGVKD.

In this sample, this clonotype turned up many times. This chain uses TRBV20-1 with TRBJ1-2; 10 nucleotides line up with TRBD1. Germline CDR1 and CDR2: DFQATT and SNEGSKA (reference sequence). This CDR3 spans 15 amino acids. After removal of 3 bases from V and 3 bases from J, the junction contained 7 bases not matched to a gene. CDR3 region: CSASRGQGFDYGYTF. The CDR3 nucleotides read TGCAGTGCTAGTAGGGGACAGGGGTTCGACTATGGCTACACCTTC.

This clonotype was recorded a few times. The chain has TRBV7-9 and TRBJ2-7; perhaps TRBD2 as D (6 bases). From germline, CDR1 is SEHNR and CDR2 FQNEAQ (reference sequence). This CDR3 contains 16 residues. V dropped 2 bases and J dropped 5 bases, with 19 bases sitting between them. CDR3 sequence (DNA): TGTGCCAGCAGCTTATGGGTTCAAACTAGCTTCCACGAGCAGTACTTC. Residues: CASSLWVQTSFHEQYF. The full variable domain, rest sourced from reference TRBV7-9 and TRBJ2-7, is DTGVSQNPRHKITKRGQNVTFRCDPISEHNRLYWYRQTLGQGPEFLTYFQNEAQLEKSRLLSDRFSAERPKGSFSTLEIQRTEQGDSAMYLCASSLWVQTSFHEQYFGPGTRLTVT.

J is TRBJ1-5 and V is TRBV19; TRBD1 aligns across 9 bases. The CDR3 sequence is 17 residues long. The germline V gene has CDR1 LNHDA and CDR2 SQIVND (reference sequence). Trimming removed 7 bases from V and 7 bases from J; junction bases left unmatched: 17. CDR3 region: CASTPGGTGGVGQPQHF. The CDR3 DNA is TGTGCCAGTACCCCGGGGGGAACAGGGGGCGTTGGGCAGCCCCAGCATTTT.

This clonotype was observed many times. The chain couples TRBV7-2 to TRBJ2-1; 9 nucleotides align to TRBD1. The germline CDR1 and CDR2 sequences are SGHTA and FQGNSA. The V and J ends lost 3 bases and 5 bases, in that order; junction bases with no gene match: 5. This CDR3 has 15 residues. CDR3 bases: TGTGCCAGCAGCTTGACCCGGACAGGGGACAATGAGCAGTTCTTC. Its protein is CASSLTRTGDNEQFF.

Note on this clonotype: At one of its ends the junction is not consistent with the germline gene, which may arise from a read error. The chain uses TRBV10-3 and TRBJ1-5; D is unresolved. This CDR3 region has 13 residues. Germline CDR1 and CDR2: ENHRY and SYGVKD. Here the CDR3 reads CAISQVRNQSQHF. The CDR3 DNA sequence: TGTGCTATCAGCCAAGTAAGGAATCAGTCCCAGCATTTT.

The genes are TRBV20-1 and TRBJ1-3, with a tentative D call TRBD1 (6 bases). Germline V lookup: CDR1 DFQATT, CDR2 SNEGSKA (reference sequence). V shed 3 bases and J shed 2 bases, with 14 bases lying between them. The CDR3 extends over 15 amino acids. CDR3: CSASPGGGPGNTIYF. The CDR3 region has the DNA TGCAGTGCTAGCCCTGGGGGGGGCCCTGGAAACACCATATATTTT.

The sample holds many counts of this clonotype. The chain joins TRBV7-2 to TRBJ2-5; D remains ambiguous. Germline CDR1 and CDR2: SGHTA and FQGNSA. The CDR3 has 13 residues. Trimming left V 5 bases short and J 2 bases short, with 9 bases between. CDR3 loop: CASSVGIQETQYF. The CDR3 DNA follows: TGTGCCAGCAGCGTTGGCATTCAAGAGACCCAGTACTTC. Variable domain in full (rest from reference TRBV7-2 and TRBJ2-5): GAGVSQSPSNKVTEKGKDVELRCDPISGHTALYWYRQSLGQGLEFLIYFQGNSAPDKSGLPSDRFSAERTGGSVSTLTIQRTQQEDSAVYLCASSVGIQETQYFGPGTRLLVL.

There are many counts of this clonotype. The chain employs TRBV7-2 and TRBJ1-6, with 9 bases lining up with TRBD1. The CDR3 length is 17 residues. V was pared by 5 bases and J by 2 bases, with 7 bases of the junction left unmatched. Per the germline V gene, CDR1 is SGHTA and CDR2 is FQGNSA. CDR3 in amino acids: CASSAGQGRTYNSPLHF. The CDR3 DNA is TGTGCCAGCAGCGCCGGACAGGGGAGGACCTATAATTCACCCCTCCACTTT.

This clonotype was seen only a few times. The rearrangement links TRBV12-3 or TRBV12-4 to TRBJ2-1, with a possible D match to TRBD1 (5 bases). The CDR3 runs 15 residues. Trimming took 3 bases from V and 6 from J, leaving 15 bases between them. For the CDR3, the DNA is TGTGCCAGCAGTTTTGGAAAGGGGATTAGCAATGAGCAGTTCTTC. As protein: CASSFGKGISNEQFF.